The subject of this entry is one T cell receptor beta chain. Its antigen is not identified. The entry originates in a study of cytomegalovirus exposure and HLA in healthy donors. Overall study findings and caveats: Among CMV-associated TCR beta chains, most appeared HLA-restricted in a later analysis. Accurate prediction of HLA-A and HLA-B alleles (for most subjects) was reportedly achieved from TCR beta sequences.

13 Jbeta primers and 60 Vbeta primers were used for the PCR. TCRdb keeps only in-frame clones here, not all; method: immunoSEQ multiplex PCR. The profile shows 100,000 to 150,000 clones, more than 65% of them singletons. Donors likely had unrecorded immune exposures despite being nominally healthy when sampled. The CDR3 runs to 19 residues. Specimen: PBMCs. The source is a man aged 18-30 years in good health and CMV-seropositive. The chain has TRBV23-1 and TRBJ2-1; perhaps TRBD2 as D (5 bases). TRBV23-1 has ORF status, its function being uncertain. As DNA, the CDR3 is TGCGTAACTTTTCTCTTATTGGAAGGGAGAACGCCCTCCTACAATGAGCAGTTCTTC. Protein: CVTFLLLEGRTPSYNEQFF.